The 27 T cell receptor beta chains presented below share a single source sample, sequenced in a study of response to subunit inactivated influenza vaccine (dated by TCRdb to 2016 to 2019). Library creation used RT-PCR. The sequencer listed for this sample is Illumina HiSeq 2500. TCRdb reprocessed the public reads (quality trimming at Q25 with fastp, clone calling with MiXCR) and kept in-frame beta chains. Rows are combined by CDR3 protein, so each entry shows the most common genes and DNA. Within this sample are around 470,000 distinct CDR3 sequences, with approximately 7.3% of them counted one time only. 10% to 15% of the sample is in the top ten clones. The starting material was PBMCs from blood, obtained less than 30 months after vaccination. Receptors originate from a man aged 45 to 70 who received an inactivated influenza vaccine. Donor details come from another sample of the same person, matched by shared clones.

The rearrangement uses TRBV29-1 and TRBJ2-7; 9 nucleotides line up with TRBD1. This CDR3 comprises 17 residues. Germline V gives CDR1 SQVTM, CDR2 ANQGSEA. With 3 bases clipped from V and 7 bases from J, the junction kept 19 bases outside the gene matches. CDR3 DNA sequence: TGCAGCGTTGAGAGGGGCGCCTCCGGGACAGGGTTAGAGGAGCAGTACTTC. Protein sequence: CSVERGASGTGLEEQYF.

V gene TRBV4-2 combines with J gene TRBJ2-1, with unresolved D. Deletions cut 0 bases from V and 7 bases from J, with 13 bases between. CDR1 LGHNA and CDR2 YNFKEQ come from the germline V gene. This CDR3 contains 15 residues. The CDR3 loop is CASSQELLSRNEQFF. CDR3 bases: TGTGCCAGCAGCCAAGAGTTACTAAGCAGGAATGAGCAGTTCTTC.

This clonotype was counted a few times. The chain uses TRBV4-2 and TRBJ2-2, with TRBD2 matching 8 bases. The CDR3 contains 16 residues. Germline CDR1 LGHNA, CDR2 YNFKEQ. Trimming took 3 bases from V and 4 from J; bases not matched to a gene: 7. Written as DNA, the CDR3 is TGTGCCAGCAGCCATTCGGGACTAGGGATCACCGGGGAGCTGTTTTTT. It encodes CASSHSGLGITGELFF.

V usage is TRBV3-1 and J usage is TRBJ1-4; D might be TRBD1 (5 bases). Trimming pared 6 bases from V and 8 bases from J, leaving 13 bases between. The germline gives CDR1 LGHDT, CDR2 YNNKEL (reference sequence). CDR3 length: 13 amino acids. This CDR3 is CASRPRAGEKLFF. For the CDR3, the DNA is TGTGCCAGCAGACCCAGGGCGGGGGAAAAACTGTTTTTT.

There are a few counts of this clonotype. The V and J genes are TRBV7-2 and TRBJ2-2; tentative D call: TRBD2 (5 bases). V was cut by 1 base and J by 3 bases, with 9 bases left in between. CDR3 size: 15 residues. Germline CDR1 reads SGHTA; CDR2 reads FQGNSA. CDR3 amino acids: CASSLGTGYTGELFF. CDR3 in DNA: TGTGCCAGCAGCTTAGGGACTGGATACACCGGGGAGCTGTTTTTT. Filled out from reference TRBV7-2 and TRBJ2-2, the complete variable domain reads GAGVSQSPSNKVTEKGKDVELRCDPISGHTALYWYRQSLGQGLEFLIYFQGNSAPDKSGLPSDRFSAERTGGSVSTLTIQRTQQEDSAVYLCASSLGTGYTGELFFGEGSRLTVL.

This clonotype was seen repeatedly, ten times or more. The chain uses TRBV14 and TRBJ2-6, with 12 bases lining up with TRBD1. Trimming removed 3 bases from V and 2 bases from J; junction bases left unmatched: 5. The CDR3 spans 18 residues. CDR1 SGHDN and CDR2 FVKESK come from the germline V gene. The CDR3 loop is CASSHWDRGLAGANVLTF. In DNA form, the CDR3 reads TGTGCCAGCAGCCACTGGGACAGGGGGCTGGCTGGGGCCAACGTCCTGACTTTC.

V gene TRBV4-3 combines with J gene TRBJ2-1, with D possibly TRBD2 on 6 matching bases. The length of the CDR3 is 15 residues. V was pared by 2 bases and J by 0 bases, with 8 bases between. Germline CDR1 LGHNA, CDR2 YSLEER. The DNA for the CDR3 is TGCGCCAGCAGCCAAAACGGGGGCTCCTACAATGAGCAGTTCTTC. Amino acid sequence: CASSQNGGSYNEQFF.

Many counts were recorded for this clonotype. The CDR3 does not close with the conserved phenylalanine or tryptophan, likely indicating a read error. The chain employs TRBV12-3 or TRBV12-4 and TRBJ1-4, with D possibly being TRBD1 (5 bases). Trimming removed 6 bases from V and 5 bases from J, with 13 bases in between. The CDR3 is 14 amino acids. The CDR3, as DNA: TGTGCCAGCAGCCCGCTGGGGGTAAATGAAAAACTGTTTTGT. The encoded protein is CASSPLGVNEKLFC.

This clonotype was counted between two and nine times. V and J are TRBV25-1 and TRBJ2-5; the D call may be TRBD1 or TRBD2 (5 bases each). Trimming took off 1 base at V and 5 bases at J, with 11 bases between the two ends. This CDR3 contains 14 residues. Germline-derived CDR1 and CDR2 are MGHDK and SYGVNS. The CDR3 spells CASSEFGGRETQYF. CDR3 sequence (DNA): TGTGCCAGCAGTGAATTTGGGGGTCGGGAGACCCAGTACTTC.

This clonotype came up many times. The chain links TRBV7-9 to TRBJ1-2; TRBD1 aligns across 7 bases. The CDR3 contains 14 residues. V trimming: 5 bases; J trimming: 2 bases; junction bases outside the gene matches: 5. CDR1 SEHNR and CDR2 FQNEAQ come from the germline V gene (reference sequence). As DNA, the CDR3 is TGTGCCAGCAGCCCAGGGACAGCCAACTATGGCTACACCTTC. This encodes CASSPGTANYGYTF.

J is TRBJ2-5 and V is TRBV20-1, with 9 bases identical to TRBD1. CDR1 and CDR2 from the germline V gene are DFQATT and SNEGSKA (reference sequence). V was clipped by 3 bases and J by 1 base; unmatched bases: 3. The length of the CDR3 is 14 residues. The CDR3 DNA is TGCAGTGCTAGGCTGGGACAGGGCCAAGAGACCCAGTACTTC. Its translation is CSARLGQGQETQYF.

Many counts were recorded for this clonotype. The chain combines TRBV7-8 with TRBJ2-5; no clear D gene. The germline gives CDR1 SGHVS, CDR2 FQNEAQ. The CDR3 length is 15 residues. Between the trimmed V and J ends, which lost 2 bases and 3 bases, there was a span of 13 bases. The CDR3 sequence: CASSLFLAEKETQYF. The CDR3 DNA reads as TGTGCCAGCAGCTTATTTTTGGCAGAAAAAGAGACCCAGTACTTC.

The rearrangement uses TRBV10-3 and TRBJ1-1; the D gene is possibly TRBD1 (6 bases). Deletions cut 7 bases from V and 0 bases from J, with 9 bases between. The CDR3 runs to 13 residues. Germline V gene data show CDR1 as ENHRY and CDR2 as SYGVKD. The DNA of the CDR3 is TGTGCCATCACCGGGACACTGAACACTGAAGCTTTCTTT. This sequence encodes CAITGTLNTEAFF.

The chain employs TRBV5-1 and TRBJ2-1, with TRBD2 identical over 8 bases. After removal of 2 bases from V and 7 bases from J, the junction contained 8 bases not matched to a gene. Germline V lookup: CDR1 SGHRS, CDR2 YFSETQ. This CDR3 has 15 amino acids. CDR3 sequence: CASSFTGGEVNEQFF. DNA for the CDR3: TGCGCCAGCAGCTTTACGGGAGGGGAGGTAAATGAGCAGTTCTTC.

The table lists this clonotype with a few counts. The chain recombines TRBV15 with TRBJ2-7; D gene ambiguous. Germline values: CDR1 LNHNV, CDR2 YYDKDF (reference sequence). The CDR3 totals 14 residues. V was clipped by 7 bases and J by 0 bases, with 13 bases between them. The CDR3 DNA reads TGTGCCACCACGGCACGGTTAAGCTCCTACGAGCAGTACTTC. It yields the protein CATTARLSSYEQYF.

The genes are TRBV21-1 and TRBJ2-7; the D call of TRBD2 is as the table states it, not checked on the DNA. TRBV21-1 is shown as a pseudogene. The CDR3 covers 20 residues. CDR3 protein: CASSKRSPSGPASPSYEQYF. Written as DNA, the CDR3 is TGTGCCAGCAGCAAAAGATCTCCTAGCGGGCCGGCTAGCCCCTCCTACGAGCAGTACTTC.

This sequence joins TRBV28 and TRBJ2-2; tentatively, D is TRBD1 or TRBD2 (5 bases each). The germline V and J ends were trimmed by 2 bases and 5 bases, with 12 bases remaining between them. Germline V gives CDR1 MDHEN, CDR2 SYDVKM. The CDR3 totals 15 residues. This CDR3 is CASSLGRDGTGELFF. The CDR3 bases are TGTGCCAGCAGTTTAGGCAGGGACGGGACCGGGGAGCTGTTTTTT. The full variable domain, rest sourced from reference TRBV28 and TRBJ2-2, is DVKVTQSSRYLVKRTGEKVFLECVQDMDHENMFWYRQDPGLGLRLIYFSYDVKMKEKGDIPEGYSVSREKKERFSLILESASTNQTSMYLCASSLGRDGTGELFFGEGSRLTVL.

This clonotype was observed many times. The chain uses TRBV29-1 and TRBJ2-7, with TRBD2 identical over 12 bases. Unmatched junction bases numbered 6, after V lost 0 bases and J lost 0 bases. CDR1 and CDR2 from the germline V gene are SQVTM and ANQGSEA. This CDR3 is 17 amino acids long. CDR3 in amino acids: CSVEDHQTSGSSYEQYF. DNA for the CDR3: TGCAGCGTTGAAGATCACCAGACTAGCGGGAGCTCCTACGAGCAGTACTTC.

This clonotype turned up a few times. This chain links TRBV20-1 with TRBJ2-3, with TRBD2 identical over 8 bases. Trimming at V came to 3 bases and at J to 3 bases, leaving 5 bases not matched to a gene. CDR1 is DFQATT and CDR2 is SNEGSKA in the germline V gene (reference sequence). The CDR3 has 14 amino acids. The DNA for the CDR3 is TGCAGTGCTAGGCCGGGACTAGAAACAGATACGCAGTATTTT. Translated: CSARPGLETDTQYF.

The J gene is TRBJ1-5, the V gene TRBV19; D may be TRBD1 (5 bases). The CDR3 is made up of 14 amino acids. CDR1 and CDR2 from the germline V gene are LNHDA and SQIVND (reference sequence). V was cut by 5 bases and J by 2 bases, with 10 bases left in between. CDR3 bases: TGTGCCAGTAGTTTCAGGGAACGCAATCAGCCCCAGCATTTT. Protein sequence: CASSFRERNQPQHF.

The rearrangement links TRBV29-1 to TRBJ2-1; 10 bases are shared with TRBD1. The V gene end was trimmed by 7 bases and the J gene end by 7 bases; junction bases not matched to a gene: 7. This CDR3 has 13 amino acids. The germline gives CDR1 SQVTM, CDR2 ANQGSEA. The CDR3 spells CSDWTGGLNEQFF. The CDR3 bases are TGCAGCGATTGGACAGGGGGGTTAAATGAGCAGTTCTTC.

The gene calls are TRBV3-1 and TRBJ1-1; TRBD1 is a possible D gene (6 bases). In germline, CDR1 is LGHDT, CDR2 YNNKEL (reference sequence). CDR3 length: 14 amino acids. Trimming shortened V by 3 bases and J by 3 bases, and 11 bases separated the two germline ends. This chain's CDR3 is CASSQIAGDTEAFF. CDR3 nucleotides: TGTGCCAGCAGCCAGATCGCAGGGGACACTGAAGCTTTCTTT.

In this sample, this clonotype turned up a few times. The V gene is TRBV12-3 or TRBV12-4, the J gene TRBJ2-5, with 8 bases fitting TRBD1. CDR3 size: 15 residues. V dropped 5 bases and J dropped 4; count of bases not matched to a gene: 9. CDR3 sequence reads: CASSLRTGRPETQYF. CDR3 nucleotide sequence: TGTGCCAGCAGTCTCAGGACAGGGCGGCCAGAGACCCAGTACTTC.

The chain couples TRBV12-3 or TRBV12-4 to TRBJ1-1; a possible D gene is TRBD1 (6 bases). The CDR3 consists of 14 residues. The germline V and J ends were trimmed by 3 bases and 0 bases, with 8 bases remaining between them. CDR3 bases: TGTGCCAGCAGTTTTGGGGGGCTGAACACTGAAGCTTTCTTT. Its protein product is CASSFGGLNTEAFF.

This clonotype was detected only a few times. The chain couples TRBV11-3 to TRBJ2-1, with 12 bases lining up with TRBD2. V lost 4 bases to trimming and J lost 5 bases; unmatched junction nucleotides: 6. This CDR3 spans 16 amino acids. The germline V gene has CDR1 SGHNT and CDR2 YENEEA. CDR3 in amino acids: CASSSRTSGNHNEQFF. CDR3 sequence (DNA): TGTGCCAGCAGCTCCCGGACTAGCGGGAACCACAATGAGCAGTTCTTC.

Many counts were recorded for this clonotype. CDR3 nucleotide sequence: TGCAGTGCTAGAGAACCGGGGGGATGGGACGAGCAGTACTTC. This encodes CSAREPGGWDEQYF. The V gene is TRBV20-1, the J gene TRBJ2-7; 7 bases fit TRBD2. Germline loops: CDR1 DFQATT, CDR2 SNEGSKA (reference sequence). The length of the CDR3 is 14 residues. With V trimmed by 0 bases and J by 5 bases, 7 bases remained unmatched.

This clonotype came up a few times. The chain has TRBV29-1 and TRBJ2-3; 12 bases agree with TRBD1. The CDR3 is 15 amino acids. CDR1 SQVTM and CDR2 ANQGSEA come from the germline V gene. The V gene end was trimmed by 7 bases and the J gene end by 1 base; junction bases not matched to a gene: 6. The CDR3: CSASGTGGGTDTQYF. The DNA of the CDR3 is TGCAGCGCCTCCGGGACAGGGGGCGGCACAGATACGCAGTATTTT.